Described below is a single T cell receptor (beta chain) sequence and its context. Its antigen remains unknown. The data originate from a study of shared clonotypes between healthy human individuals. Study-wide results and limits: Among a few donors, roughly 5.4% of naive CD4 clonotypes were found in common. Generally, naive subsets (rather than memory subsets) showed larger estimated richness.

Profiling relied on immunoSEQ multiplex PCR, and the TCRdb table lists in-frame clones only, not all of them. The table records approximately 2.4 million clones, around 95% of them present only once. The sequenced sample was naive CD4+ T cells sorted from blood. As for subset: CD45RA+ positively selected. The clonotype comes from a man younger than 35 in good health.

Written as DNA, the CDR3 is TGTGCCAGCAGCTCGATCCTTAGCTCTGGAAACACCATATATTTT. Residues: CASSSILSSGNTIYF. The chain uses TRBV7-9 and TRBJ1-3, with D unclear. CDR1 is SEHNR and CDR2 is FQNEAQ in the germline V gene (reference sequence). The CDR3 sequence is 15 residues long. V lost 4 bases, J lost 0 bases, and 10 bases lay in between.